This record concerns one TCR beta chain sequence. The V end lost 2 bases, the J end lost 6 bases, and 16 bases lay between the germline ends. CDR1 SGHDN and CDR2 FVKESK come from the germline V gene. The CDR3 has 15 residues. Repertoires were generated with immunoSEQ multiplex PCR, while TCRdb's copy carries only in-frame clones and drops some. The sample yields more than 250,000 clones, more than 80% seen once. These data belong to a study of T cell responses to AZD1222 COVID-19 vaccine. The chain is built from TRBV14 and TRBJ1-2; D is unclear. The sample consisted of peripheral blood, taken on day 0 of AZD1222 vaccination. The receptor comes from an adult in good health. CDR3 amino acids: CASSQQGRFTNGYTF. DNA of the CDR3: TGTGCCAGCAGCCAACAAGGGCGGTTTACTAATGGCTACACCTTC.